The rows below give T cell receptor beta chains drawn from one sample of a study of CD8 T cells in ankylosing spondylitis. TCRdb reprocessed the 5' RACE reads with MiXCR, giving one entry per CDR3 protein. The data contain around 540,000 distinct CDR3 sequences, 9.5% to 15% of them seen just once; the ten biggest clones take up approximately 6.2%. Sequencing was performed on blood, either unsorted or a sorted T cell fraction (not recorded which). The receptors shown here come from a male donor with ankylosing spondylitis. Each CDR3 is given with its conserved first and last residue. Fields, in order: clone size, D gene, J gene, V gene, CDR3 protein, CDR3 DNA. The D gene is left open where the match is weak. Expanded clones are given a class, and other clones once, few, many or no size at all.

abundance: -
d_gene: TRBD1
j_gene: TRBJ1-5
v_gene: TRBV4-1
CDR3aa: CASSQTPGQWGYSNQPQHF
CDR3nt: TGCGCCAGCAGCCAAACTCCGGGACAGTGGGGTTATAGCAATCAGCCCCAGCATTTT

abundance: many
d_gene: -
j_gene: TRBJ1-5
v_gene: TRBV7-2
CDR3aa: CASSSAGLDQPQHF
CDR3nt: TGTGCCAGCAGCTCGGCGGGGCTGGATCAGCCCCAGCATTTT

abundance: -
d_gene: TRBD2
j_gene: TRBJ2-2
v_gene: TRBV12-3/TRBV12-4
CDR3aa: CASSPGLAGITGELFF
CDR3nt: TGTGCCAGCAGCCCGGGACTAGCGGGAATCACCGGGGAGCTGTTTTTT

abundance: -
d_gene: TRBD1
j_gene: TRBJ2-6
v_gene: TRBV24-1
CDR3aa: CATSDTAGTGGAGANVLTF
CDR3nt: TGTGCCACCAGTGATACTGCCGGGACAGGGGGCGCTGGGGCCAACGTCCTGACTTTC

abundance: -
d_gene: -
j_gene: TRBJ1-1
v_gene: TRBV20-1
CDR3aa: CSALPPEF
CDR3nt: TGCAGTGCGTTACCCCCAGAATTT

abundance: many
d_gene: -
j_gene: TRBJ2-1
v_gene: TRBV5-1
CDR3aa: CASSTEGLYNEQFF
CDR3nt: TGCGCCAGCAGCACGGAGGGTCTCTACAATGAGCAGTTCTTC

abundance: -
d_gene: -
j_gene: TRBJ1-6
v_gene: TRBV24-1
CDR3aa: CATSEAGYSPLHF
CDR3nt: TGTGCCACCAGTGAGGCAGGCTATTCACCCCTCCACTTT

abundance: -
d_gene: -
j_gene: TRBJ2-1
v_gene: TRBV7-9
CDR3aa: CASSLLAVAEQFF
CDR3nt: TGTGCCAGCAGCCTCCTCGCGGTCGCTGAGCAGTTCTTC

abundance: once
d_gene: -
j_gene: TRBJ2-1
v_gene: TRBV10-3
CDR3aa: CAISEAGYTVDEQFF
CDR3nt: TGTGCCATCAGTGAGGCGGGATATACTGTGGATGAGCAGTTCTTC

abundance: few
d_gene: -
j_gene: TRBJ1-1
v_gene: TRBV20-1
CDR3aa: CSASAKRNTEAFF
CDR3nt: TGCAGTGCTAGTGCCAAACGGAACACTGAAGCTTTCTTT

abundance: -
d_gene: -
j_gene: TRBJ1-1
v_gene: TRBV6-2/TRBV6-3
CDR3aa: CASSQQREAFF
CDR3nt: TGTGCCAGCAGTCAACAGCGTGAAGCTTTCTTT

abundance: -
d_gene: -
j_gene: TRBJ2-5
v_gene: TRBV5-1
CDR3aa: CASSLVPETQYF
CDR3nt: TGCGCCAGCAGCTTGGTCCCGGAGACCCAGTACTTC

abundance: -
d_gene: -
j_gene: TRBJ2-1
v_gene: TRBV14
CDR3aa: CASSQGVSGYLDEQFF
CDR3nt: TGTGCCAGCAGCCAAGGGGTTAGCGGTTACCTGGATGAGCAGTTCTTC

abundance: few
d_gene: TRBD1
j_gene: TRBJ2-3
v_gene: TRBV5-1
CDR3aa: CASSLEPTGSSTDTQYF
CDR3nt: TGCGCCAGCAGCTTGGAACCGACAGGGTCTAGCACAGATACGCAGTATTTT

abundance: few
d_gene: -
j_gene: TRBJ2-5
v_gene: TRBV20-1
CDR3aa: CSARGGKQETQYF
CDR3nt: TGCAGTGCTAGGGGGGGTAAACAAGAGACCCAGTACTTC

abundance: few
d_gene: -
j_gene: TRBJ2-1
v_gene: TRBV5-1
CDR3aa: CASSLAGVIDEQFF
CDR3nt: TGCGCCAGCAGCTTGGCGGGAGTAATCGATGAGCAGTTCTTC

abundance: many
d_gene: -
j_gene: TRBJ2-1
v_gene: TRBV10-3
CDR3aa: CAISKGPNNEQFF
CDR3nt: TGTGCCATCAGCAAGGGACCCAACAATGAGCAGTTCTTC

abundance: -
d_gene: TRBD2
j_gene: TRBJ2-2
v_gene: TRBV12-3/TRBV12-4
CDR3aa: CASKKSDGRAGELFF
CDR3nt: TGTGCCAGCAAGAAGTCGGACGGGAGGGCCGGGGAGCTGTTTTTT

abundance: -
d_gene: TRBD1
j_gene: TRBJ2-5
v_gene: TRBV15
CDR3aa: CATSRGSTGGGETQYF
CDR3nt: TGTGCCACCAGCAGAGGGTCGACAGGGGGTGGGGAGACCCAGTACTTC

abundance: -
d_gene: -
j_gene: TRBJ1-5
v_gene: TRBV6-2/TRBV6-3
CDR3aa: CASSPGLADQPQHF
CDR3nt: TGTGCCAGCAGCCCGGGGCTTGCGGATCAGCCCCAGCATTTT

abundance: few
d_gene: -
j_gene: TRBJ1-3
v_gene: TRBV29-1
CDR3aa: CSVEDPLPGNTIYF
CDR3nt: TGCAGCGTTGAAGACCCCTTGCCTGGAAACACCATATATTTT

abundance: -
d_gene: TRBD1
j_gene: TRBJ1-4
v_gene: TRBV12-3/TRBV12-4
CDR3aa: CASRDPRGRGKLFF
CDR3nt: TGTGCCAGCAGGGACCCCAGGGGGCGTGGAAAACTGTTTTTT

abundance: few
d_gene: -
j_gene: TRBJ1-2
v_gene: TRBV11-3
CDR3aa: CASSPSSGSDYGYTF
CDR3nt: TGTGCCAGCAGCCCCTCATCCGGGTCCGACTATGGCTACACCTTC

abundance: -
d_gene: TRBD1
j_gene: TRBJ2-5
v_gene: TRBV3-1
CDR3aa: CASSQHPGQAQETQYF
CDR3nt: TGTGCCAGCAGTCAACACCCGGGACAGGCACAAGAGACCCAGTACTTC

abundance: -
d_gene: -
j_gene: TRBJ1-1
v_gene: TRBV12-3/TRBV12-4
CDR3aa: CASSFWAGTNTEAFF
CDR3nt: TGTGCCAGCAGTTTCTGGGCAGGGACGAACACTGAAGCTTTCTTT

abundance: few
d_gene: TRBD2
j_gene: TRBJ2-3
v_gene: TRBV20-1
CDR3aa: CSGTSGTTDTQYF
CDR3nt: TGCAGTGGAACTAGCGGAACCACAGATACGCAGTATTTT

abundance: few
d_gene: TRBD1
j_gene: TRBJ1-4
v_gene: TRBV6-1
CDR3aa: CASSARTGPNEKLFF
CDR3nt: TGTGCCAGCAGTGCGAGGACAGGGCCTAATGAAAAACTGTTTTTT

abundance: -
d_gene: -
j_gene: TRBJ1-3
v_gene: TRBV7-8
CDR3aa: CASSLAPAAHTIYF
CDR3nt: TGTGCCAGCAGCTTAGCGCCCGCAGCCCACACCATATATTTT